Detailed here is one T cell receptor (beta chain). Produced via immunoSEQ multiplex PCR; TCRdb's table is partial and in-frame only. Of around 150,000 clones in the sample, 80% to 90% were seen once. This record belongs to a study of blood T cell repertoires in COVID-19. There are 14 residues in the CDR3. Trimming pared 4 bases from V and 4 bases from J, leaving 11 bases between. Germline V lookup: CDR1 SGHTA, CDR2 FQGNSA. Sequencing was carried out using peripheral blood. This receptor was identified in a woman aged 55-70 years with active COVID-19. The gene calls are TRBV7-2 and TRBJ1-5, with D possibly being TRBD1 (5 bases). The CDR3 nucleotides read TGTGCCAGCAGCTCCCTGAACAGGAATCAGCCCCAGCATTTT. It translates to CASSSLNRNQPQHF.